Listed below are T cell receptor beta chains from one sample, sequenced in a study of cytotoxic CD8 clonotypes in ibrutinib-treated CLL. Only in-frame clones appear in the TCRdb table, and some are missing; sequencing was by immunoSEQ multiplex PCR. The table has approximately 330,000 clones, about 80% seen once; the top ten hold roughly 7%. The material was PBMCs, obtained before ibrutinib treatment. These receptors came from a human donor with chronic lymphocytic leukemia. CDR3s include the opening cysteine and the closing phenylalanine or tryptophan. D genes are given only for firm matches. Clone size appears in some rows only: once, few, many, or a class for an expanded clone.

clone size	D gene	V gene	J gene	CDR3 DNA	CDR3 protein
.	TRBD2	TRBV7-2	TRBJ2-1	TGTGCCAGCAGCCCCACCGGGGGGGGATACAATGAGCAGTTCTTC	CASSPTGGGYNEQFF
few	.	TRBV19	TRBJ1-5	TGTGCCAGTATTCAGTCCGAAGGGTCTCAGCCCCAGCATTTT	CASIQSEGSQPQHF
.	TRBD2	TRBV5-1	TRBJ2-5	TGCGCCAGCAGCCCGACTAGCGGGATCCAAGAGACCCAGTACTTC	CASSPTSGIQETQYF
once	.	TRBV28	TRBJ1-2	TGTGCCAGCAGTTTTAGCGACCTAATCAGAAAGGTATTCTATGGCTACACCTTC	CASSFSDLIRKVFYGYTF
few	.	TRBV28	TRBJ1-2	TGTGCCAGCAGTATCGAGACAGCGATCTATGGCTACACCTTC	CASSIETAIYGYTF
few	TRBD2	TRBV7-6	TRBJ2-6	TGTGCCAGCAGCAAATACCCCCGACTGGCGGGAGGGCTTGGTGGGGCCAACGTCCTGACTTTC	CASSKYPRLAGGLGGANVLTF
.	TRBD1	TRBV5-4	TRBJ2-1	TGTGCCAGCAGCTTACCACCAGGGACAGGGGACAATGAGCAGTTCTTC	CASSLPPGTGDNEQFF
.	.	TRBV28	TRBJ1-5	TGTGCCAGCAGTCGCTCGGGGCCTCAGCCCCAGCATTTT	CASSRSGPQPQHF
.	.	TRBV19	TRBJ2-4	TGTGCCAGTAGTCTTAGCGAGTTAGCCAAAAACATTCAGTACTTC	CASSLSELAKNIQYF
.	TRBD1	TRBV2	TRBJ1-1	TGTGCCAGCAGTATTACAGGGGTTCGAGCTTTCTTT	CASSITGVRAFF
.	.	TRBV15	TRBJ1-1	TGTGCCACCAGCAGGATGACTAGCACTGAAGCTTTCTTT	CATSRMTSTEAFF
once	TRBD2	TRBV9	TRBJ2-5	TGTGCCAGCAGCGTTGGCGGGAGAGGTGAGACCCAGTACTTC	CASSVGGRGETQYF
.	.	TRBV19	TRBJ2-7	TGTGCCAGTAGTCCGGGACTGTACTACGAGCAGTACTTC	CASSPGLYYEQYF
.	TRBD1	TRBV28	TRBJ1-2	TGTGCCAGCAGTCCGCAGGGGGAGGGCCATGGCGACTATGGCTACACCTTC	CASSPQGEGHGDYGYTF
.	TRBD1	TRBV27	TRBJ2-7	TGTGCCAGCAGTTTAAAGGACAGGGCCTACGAGCAGTACTTC	CASSLKDRAYEQYF
.	TRBD2	TRBV13	TRBJ2-3	TGTGCCACTATAGCGGGAGGGCCATCGAAGACGCAGTATTTT	CATIAGGPSKTQYF
.	TRBD2	TRBV5-4	TRBJ2-1	TGTGCCAGCATCAATCTAGCGGGGGGGTTGTACAATGAGCAGTTCTTC	CASINLAGGLYNEQFF
.	.	TRBV7-6	TRBJ2-5	TGTGCCAGCAGCGCCCCCTCAACCGGACACCAAGAGACCCAGTACTTC	CASSAPSTGHQETQYF
.	.	TRBV19	TRBJ2-2	TGTGCCAGTACCCTATATGGGGGTTCGAACACCGGGGAGCTGTTTTTT	CASTLYGGSNTGELFF
.	TRBD2	TRBV4-3	TRBJ2-3	TGCGCCAGCAGTGTGACTAGCGGGAGTAGGAGGACAGATACGCAGTATTTT	CASSVTSGSRRTDTQYF
.	TRBD2	TRBV11-2	TRBJ2-1	TGTGCCAGCAGACCTAGCGGAGGTTACAATGAGCAGTTCTTC	CASRPSGGYNEQFF
.	.	TRBV9	TRBJ2-7	TGTGCCAGCAGCGTAGAGGCAGGTACCTACGAGCAGTACTTC	CASSVEAGTYEQYF
.	TRBD2	TRBV7-9	TRBJ2-7	TGTGCCAGCAGCCTCACCGGGACTAGAATCGAGCAGTACTTC	CASSLTGTRIEQYF
.	TRBD2	TRBV4-3	TRBJ2-5	TGCGCCAGCAGCCAAATGGTGGGACTAGGACTGCAAGAGACCCAGTACTTC	CASSQMVGLGLQETQYF
.	.	TRBV28	TRBJ1-5	TGTGCCAGCAGTACCAGCGTAAATCAGCCCCAGCATTTT	CASSTSVNQPQHF
.	TRBD2	TRBV15	TRBJ2-1	TGTGCCACCAGCAGGGGGACTAGCGGAGTCTACAATGAGCAGTTCTTC	CATSRGTSGVYNEQFF
.	TRBD1	TRBV27	TRBJ1-2	TGTGCCAGCAGTCCCCCGGGACAGGGCGACTATGGCTACACCTTC	CASSPPGQGDYGYTF
once	.	TRBV18	TRBJ1-2	TGTGCCACTTCACCGGGCGCGGGGTTTGACTATGGCTACACCTTC	CATSPGAGFDYGYTF
.	TRBD1	TRBV4-3	TRBJ2-1	TGCGCCAGCAGCCAAGATTTCGGACAGGGGAATTGGAATGAGCAGTTCTTC	CASSQDFGQGNWNEQFF
.	.	TRBV6-5	TRBJ2-7	TGTGCCAGCAGTTACGCCGGGACCGAGCAGTACTTC	CASSYAGTEQYF
.	TRBD2	TRBV4-3	TRBJ2-5	TGCGCCAGCAGCCAAGGACCAGCGGGGGACTTCCAAGAGACCCAGTACTTC	CASSQGPAGDFQETQYF
.	.	TRBV19	TRBJ1-1	TGTGCCAGTAGTAGATATGGTGGTGACACTGAAGCTTTCTTT	CASSRYGGDTEAFF
.	TRBD2	TRBV10-3	TRBJ2-7	TGTGCCATCGGAAGCCCTAGCGGATCCTACGAGCAGTACTTC	CAIGSPSGSYEQYF
.	TRBD1	TRBV29-1	TRBJ2-4	TGCAGCGTTGAGGGTCTTATGACAGGGGGGGTGGCCAAAAACATTCAGTACTTC	CSVEGLMTGGVAKNIQYF
.	TRBD2	TRBV5-1	TRBJ2-3	TGCGCCAGCAGCGTTGCGGGGGGGCAAACAGATACGCAGTATTTT	CASSVAGGQTDTQYF
.	TRBD2	TRBV5-1	TRBJ2-7	TGCGCCAGCAGCTTAGGACTAGCGAGACTGTACGAGCAGTACTTC	CASSLGLARLYEQYF
.	.	TRBV29-1	TRBJ2-3	TGCAGCGTTGAAGGCGGGAATACGCAGTATTTT	CSVEGGNTQYF
.	.	TRBV15	TRBJ2-2	TGTGCCACCAGCAGAGATACGGGTATCGGGGAGCTGTTTTTT	CATSRDTGIGELFF
few	.	TRBV25-1	TRBJ2-7	TGTGCCAGCAGTGATATCCAGCAGTACTTC	CASSDIQQYF
.	TRBD2	TRBV28	TRBJ2-7	TGTGCCAGCAGTTTGGATAGCGGGAGGGTTTACTTC	CASSLDSGRVYF
.	TRBD2	TRBV2	TRBJ2-1	TGTGCCAGCAGGGGTACTAGCGGGAAACTGGGGGAGCAGTTCTTC	CASRGTSGKLGEQFF
.	.	TRBV5-8	TRBJ2-5	TGTGCCAGCAGCTTGGGGCTAGAAGAGACCCAGTACTTC	CASSLGLEETQYF
.	TRBD2	TRBV5-1	TRBJ2-3	TGCGCCAGCAGCTTCAGTGGACTAGCTAGCACAGATACGCAGTATTTT	CASSFSGLASTDTQYF